The clone carrying this T cell receptor (beta chain) came up a few times. Its antigen remains unknown. The data belong to a study of T cells after yellow fever vaccination. Per the germline V gene, CDR1 is SGHRS and CDR2 is YFSETQ. This CDR3 comprises 16 residues. Trimming cost V 4 bases and J 3 bases, with 14 bases left between them. Whole-study results and caveats: Post-booster reappearance was seen for most primary-vaccination clones (about 96% CD4, around 88% CD8).

Conversion of TCR transcripts into cDNA relied on 5'RACE template switching, which added a universal primer site and UMIs. TCRdb re-called the 5' RACE reads with MiXCR, one entry per CDR3 protein. The table includes 85,000 to 100,000 distinct CDR3 sequences, 4.5% to 6% detected once. The sample here was CD8+ T cells sorted from PBMCs, taken 10 days after the yellow fever booster vaccination. The sequence was collected from a man aged 18 to 35 who received the YFV17D yellow fever vaccine. The V call is TRBV5-1, the J call TRBJ2-6; TRBD1 might be the D (6 bases). The CDR3 is CASSPQGIYGANVLTF. In DNA, the CDR3 is TGCGCCAGCAGCCCGCAGGGGATATATGGGGCCAACGTCCTGACTTTC.